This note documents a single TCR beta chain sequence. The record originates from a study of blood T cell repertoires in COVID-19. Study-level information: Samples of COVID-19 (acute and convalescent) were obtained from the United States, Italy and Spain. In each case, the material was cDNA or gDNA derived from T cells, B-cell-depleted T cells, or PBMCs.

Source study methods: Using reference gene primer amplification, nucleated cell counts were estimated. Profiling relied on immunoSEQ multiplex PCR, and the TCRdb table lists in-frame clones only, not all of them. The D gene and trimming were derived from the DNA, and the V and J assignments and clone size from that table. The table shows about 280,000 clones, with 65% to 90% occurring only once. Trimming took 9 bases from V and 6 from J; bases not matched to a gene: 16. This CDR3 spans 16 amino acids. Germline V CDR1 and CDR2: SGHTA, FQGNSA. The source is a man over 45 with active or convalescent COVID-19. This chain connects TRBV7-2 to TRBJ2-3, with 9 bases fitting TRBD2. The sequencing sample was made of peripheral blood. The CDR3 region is CASSLGGRAGVDTQYF. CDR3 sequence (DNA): TGTGCCAGTTCGTTGGGCGGGAGGGCAGGCGTGGATACGCAGTATTTT.